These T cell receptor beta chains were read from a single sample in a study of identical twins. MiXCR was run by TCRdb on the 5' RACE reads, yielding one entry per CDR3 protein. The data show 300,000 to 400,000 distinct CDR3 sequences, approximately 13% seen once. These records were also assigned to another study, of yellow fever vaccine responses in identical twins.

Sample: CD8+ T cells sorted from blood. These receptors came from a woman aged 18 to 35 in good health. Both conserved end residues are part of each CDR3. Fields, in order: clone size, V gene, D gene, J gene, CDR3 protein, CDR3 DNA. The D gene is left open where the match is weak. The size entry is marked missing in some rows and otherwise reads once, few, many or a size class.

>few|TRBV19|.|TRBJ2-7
CASSMGGEFAGVYEQYF
TGTGCCAGTAGTATGGGGGGCGAGTTCGCGGGAGTCTACGAGCAGTACTTC
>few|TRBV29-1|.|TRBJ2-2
CSVEWDSGELFF
TGCAGCGTTGAATGGGACTCCGGGGAGCTGTTTTTT
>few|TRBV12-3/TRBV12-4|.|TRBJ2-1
CASSLAGHMYNEQFF
TGTGCCAGCAGTTTAGCGGGCCATATGTACAATGAGCAGTTCTTC
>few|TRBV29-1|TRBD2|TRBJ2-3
CSVEDTGTSSDTQYF
TGCAGCGTTGAAGATACGGGGACTAGCTCAGATACGCAGTATTTT
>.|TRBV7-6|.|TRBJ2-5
CASSLGLPKKETQYF
TGTGCCAGCAGCTTAGGCCTACCTAAGAAAGAGACCCAGTACTTC
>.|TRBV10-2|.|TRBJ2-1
CASSELKTGNEQFF
TGCGCCAGCAGTGAGTTGAAGACCGGGAATGAGCAGTTCTTC
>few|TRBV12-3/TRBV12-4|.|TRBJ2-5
CASSPPGPTYQETQYF
TGTGCCAGCAGCCCTCCGGGACCCACGTACCAAGAGACCCAGTACTTC
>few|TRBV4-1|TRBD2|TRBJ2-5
CASSESLGGQETQYF
TGCGCCAGCAGCGAGTCCCTGGGGGGGCAAGAGACCCAGTACTTC
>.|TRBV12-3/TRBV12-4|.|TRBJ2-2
CASSDENSPGELFF
TGTGCCAGCAGTGATGAAAATAGCCCCGGGGAGCTGTTTTTT
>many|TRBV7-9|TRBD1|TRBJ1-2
CASRRRGWTGRYGYTF
TGTGCCAGCAGGCGGCGGGGATGGACAGGCCGCTATGGCTACACCTTC
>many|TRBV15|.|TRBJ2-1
CATSRDRGSSYNEQFF
TGTGCCACCAGCAGAGATCGGGGGAGCTCCTACAATGAGCAGTTCTTC
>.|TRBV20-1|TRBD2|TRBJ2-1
CSARLLAATYNEQFF
TGCAGTGCTAGACTACTAGCGGCCACCTACAATGAGCAGTTCTTC
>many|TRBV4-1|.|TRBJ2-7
CASSPTAEGPSYEQYF
TGCGCCAGCAGCCCCACGGCGGAGGGCCCCTCCTACGAGCAGTACTTC
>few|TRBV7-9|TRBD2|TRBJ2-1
CASSGGLAGEQFF
TGTGCCAGCAGCGGTGGACTAGCAGGTGAGCAGTTCTTC
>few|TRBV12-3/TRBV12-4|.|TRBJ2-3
CASSLAYSDTQYF
TGTGCCAGCAGTTTAGCGTATTCAGATACGCAGTATTTT
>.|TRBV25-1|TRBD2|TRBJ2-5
CATLLERGDKRETQYF
TGTGCCACTCTTTTGGAGCGGGGGGATAAGAGGGAGACCCAGTACTTC
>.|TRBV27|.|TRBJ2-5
CASSLNRPWAQETQYF
TGTGCCAGCAGTTTAAACCGGCCCTGGGCCCAAGAGACCCAGTACTTC
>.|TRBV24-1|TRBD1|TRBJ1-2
CATRDRVDGYTF
TGTGCCACCAGGGACAGGGTTGATGGCTACACCTTC
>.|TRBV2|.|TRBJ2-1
CASSQGQFF
TGTGCCAGCAGTCAGGGTCAGTTCTTC
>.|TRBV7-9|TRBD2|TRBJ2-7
CASSFGYGTSGPYEQYF
TGTGCCAGCAGCTTCGGATACGGGACTAGCGGACCCTACGAGCAGTACTTC
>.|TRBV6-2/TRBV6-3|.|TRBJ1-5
CASSYAGTLNQPQHF
TGTGCCAGCAGTTACGCTGGGACCCTCAATCAGCCCCAGCATTTT
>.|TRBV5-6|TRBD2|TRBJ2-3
CASSPGGRRTDTQYF
TGTGCCAGCAGCCCGGGGGGGCGCAGGACAGATACGCAGTATTTT
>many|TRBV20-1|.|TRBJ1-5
CSARSLPSSNQPQHF
TGCAGTGCTAGGAGCCTGCCCTCTAGCAATCAGCCCCAGCATTTT
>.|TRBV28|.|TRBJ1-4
CASSLGGLYEKLFF
TGTGCCAGCAGTTTGGGGGGGCTGTACGAAAAACTGTTTTTT
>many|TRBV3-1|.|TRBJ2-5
CASSQDWGENYQETQYF
TGTGCCAGCAGCCAAGATTGGGGGGAGAACTACCAAGAGACCCAGTACTTC
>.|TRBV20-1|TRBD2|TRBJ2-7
CSARTGRGYEQYF
TGCAGTGCTAGGACCGGGAGGGGTTACGAGCAGTACTTC
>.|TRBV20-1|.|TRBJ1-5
CSAGTLLSQHF
TGCAGTGCTGGGACCCTTTTATCCCAGCATTTT
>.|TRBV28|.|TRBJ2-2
CASSFSSGGRSGELFF
TGTGCCAGCAGTTTCAGTTCGGGGGGCCGTAGCGGGGAGCTGTTTTTT
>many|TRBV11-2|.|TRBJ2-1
CASSLVLRGYPYNEQFF
TGTGCCAGCAGCTTAGTTCTTAGGGGCTACCCCTACAATGAGCAGTTCTTC
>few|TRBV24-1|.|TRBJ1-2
CATSDGSRGYGYTF
TGTGCCACCAGTGATGGAAGCAGAGGCTATGGCTACACCTTC
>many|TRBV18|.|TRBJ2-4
CASSPGLLTAKNIQYF
TGTGCCAGCTCACCCGGCCTCCTTACAGCCAAAAACATTCAGTACTTC
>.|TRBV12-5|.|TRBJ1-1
CASGPNPSGVITEAFF
TGTGCTAGTGGTCCGAACCCCTCGGGGGTAATCACTGAAGCTTTCTTT
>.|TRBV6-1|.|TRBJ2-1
CASSESGDSSYNEQFF
TGTGCCAGCAGCGAAAGCGGGGACAGCTCCTACAATGAGCAGTTCTTC
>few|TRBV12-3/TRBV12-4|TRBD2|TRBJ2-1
CASSLGVAGAPEQFF
TGTGCCAGCAGTTTAGGGGTAGCGGGAGCACCAGAGCAGTTCTTC
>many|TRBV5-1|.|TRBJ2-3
CASSGAGEGGDTQYF
TGCGCCAGCAGCGGCGCAGGGGAAGGTGGAGATACGCAGTATTTT
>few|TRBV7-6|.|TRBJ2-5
CASSLVRGTQGTQYF
TGTGCCAGCAGCTTAGTAAGGGGGACTCAGGGGACCCAGTACTTC
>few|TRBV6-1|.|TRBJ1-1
CAGGGVVGTEAFF
TGTGCCGGCGGGGGGGTGGTGGGGACTGAAGCTTTCTTT
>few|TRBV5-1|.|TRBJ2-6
CASSGVSGANVLTF
TGCGCCAGCAGTGGGGTCTCTGGGGCCAACGTCCTGACTTTC
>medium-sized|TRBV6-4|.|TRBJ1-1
CASSEDGNTEAFF
TGTGCCAGCAGCGAGGACGGGAACACTGAAGCTTTCTTT
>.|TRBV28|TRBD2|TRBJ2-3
CASSFQREDTDTQYF
TGTGCCAGCAGTTTCCAGCGGGAGGATACAGATACGCAGTATTTT
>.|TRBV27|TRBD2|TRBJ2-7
CASSGQTSGRSYEQYF
TGTGCCAGCAGTGGGCAGACTAGCGGGAGGTCCTACGAGCAGTACTTC
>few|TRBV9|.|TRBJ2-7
CASSESGNKGEQYF
TGTGCCAGCAGCGAAAGTGGTAATAAGGGCGAGCAGTACTTC
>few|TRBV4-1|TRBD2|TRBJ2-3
CASSPRSGGTPDTQYF
TGCGCCAGCAGCCCAAGAAGCGGGGGGACCCCAGATACGCAGTATTTT
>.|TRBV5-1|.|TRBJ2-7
CASSWNTGTGYEQYF
TGCGCCAGCAGCTGGAACACCGGGACGGGTTACGAGCAGTACTTC